A single sample gave rise to the 8 T cell receptor beta chains below, sequenced in a study of blood T cell repertoires in COVID-19. Some clones are missing from TCRdb's copy, which holds only in-frame ones; the method was immunoSEQ multiplex PCR. The repertoire holds around 270,000 clones, with around 81% as singletons. Sequencing was done on a sample of peripheral blood. The receptor source for this set is a person aged 70 to 80 with COVID-19, enrolled during active disease.

The gene calls are TRBV27 and TRBJ1-6, with TRBD1 matching 8 bases. Looked up from germline, CDR1 is MNHEY and CDR2 is SMNVEV (reference sequence). The CDR3 totals 15 residues. The J segment lost 9 bases and the V segment lost 2 bases, leaving 6 bases of the junction unmatched. CDR3 in DNA: TGTGCCAGCAGTTTAAGGACAGGGAGAGGTTCACCCCTCCACTTT. It is translated as CASSLRTGRGSPLHF.

The V call is TRBV2, the J call TRBJ2-5, with a weak D call TRBD2 (5 bases). This CDR3 contains 13 residues. Germline-derived CDR1 and CDR2 are SNHLY and FYNNEI. The V gene lost 9 bases and the J gene lost 5 bases, with 16 bases spanning the gap. Here the CDR3 DNA reads TGTGCCAGAAGCGGACCCCTGGGGGAGACCCAGTACTTC. Translation: CARSGPLGETQYF.

The chain has TRBV11-2 and TRBJ1-1; no definite D call. The V and J ends lost 3 bases and 6 bases respectively, with 11 bases between them. Germline V gives CDR1 SGHAT, CDR2 FQNNGV. The CDR3 contains 13 residues. The DNA of the CDR3 is TGTGCCAGCAGCTTCGTTCAGTTGGCTGAAGCTTTCTTT. Amino acid sequence: CASSFVQLAEAFF.

This clone was seen a few times. The rearrangement links TRBV19 to TRBJ2-1, with TRBD1 as a possible D gene (6 bases). This CDR3 has 13 amino acids. V dropped 9 bases and J dropped 4 bases, with 13 bases sitting between them. Germline lookup yields CDR1 LNHDA and CDR2 SQIVND (reference sequence). CDR3 region: CASQDSLYNEQFF. CDR3 in DNA: TGTGCCAGCCAGGACAGCCTATACAATGAGCAGTTCTTC.

The sample holds one count of this clone. The V gene is TRBV5-1, the J gene TRBJ2-1; D is unresolved. CDR3 length: 11 amino acids. Between the trimmed V and J ends, which lost 4 bases and 5 bases, there was a span of 4 bases. From germline, CDR1 is SGHRS and CDR2 YFSETQ. In DNA form, the CDR3 reads TGCGCCAGCAGCGACAACAATGAGCAGTTCTTC. It encodes CASSDNNEQFF.

V usage is TRBV18 and J usage is TRBJ2-7, with a tentative D call TRBD2 (5 bases). From germline, CDR1 is KGHSH and CDR2 LQKENI. The CDR3 totals 13 residues. Trimming left V 3 bases short and J 4 bases short, with 10 bases between. CDR3 nucleotide sequence: TGTGCCAGCTCACCGGCCAGCGGATACGAGCAGTACTTC. Its protein product is CASSPASGYEQYF.

The chain is built from TRBV4-1 and TRBJ1-3; tentative D call: TRBD1 (6 bases). CDR3 size: 13 residues. Germline V lookup: CDR1 MGHRA, CDR2 YSYEKL. V lost 3 bases and J 13 bases, leaving 16 bases between the germline ends. The CDR3 DNA reads as TGCGCCAGCAGCCAGGACCGGGGGGGGGCGATATATTTT. Translating gives CASSQDRGGAIYF.

This sequence joins TRBV7-2 and TRBJ2-7; no definite D call. The CDR3 sequence is 11 residues long. Germline V gene data show CDR1 as SGHTA and CDR2 as FQGNSA. V lost 3 bases and J 2 bases, leaving 2 bases between the germline ends. The CDR3 region has the DNA TGTGCCAGCAGCTTTACCTACGAGCAGTACTTC. This gives the protein CASSFTYEQYF. The complete variable domain, with remaining parts taken from reference TRBV7-2 and TRBJ2-7, reads GAGVSQSPSNKVTEKGKDVELRCDPISGHTALYWYRQSLGQGLEFLIYFQGNSAPDKSGLPSDRFSAERTGGSVSTLTIQRTQQEDSAVYLCASSFTYEQYFGPGTRLTVT.